These 4 T cell receptor beta chains were sequenced from one sample in a study of blood T cell repertoires in COVID-19. Generated by immunoSEQ multiplex PCR, the TCRdb table keeps only in-frame clones and is missing some. The sample carries 190,000 or so clones, about 81% recorded once. The material sequenced was PBMCs or T cells enriched from blood (not recorded which). These receptors originate from a middle-aged man who had recovered from COVID-19.

The gene calls are TRBV7-2 and TRBJ1-6, with D unclear. This CDR3 has 13 residues. V lost 4 bases and J lost 13, with 14 bases in between. CDR1 SGHTA and CDR2 FQGNSA come from the germline V gene. The CDR3 DNA reads as TGTGCCAGCAGCTCGACGGAAGGAGGGCCCCTCCACTTT. Translation gives CASSSTEGGPLHF.

This clone was observed a single time. V gene TRBV2 combines with J gene TRBJ1-2, with D hard to call. Germline V gene lookup returns CDR1 SNHLY and CDR2 FYNNEI. The V end lost 7 bases, the J end lost 8 bases, and 23 bases lay between the germline ends. The CDR3 has 15 residues. The CDR3 here is CASKILPGKTNGYTF. CDR3 sequence (DNA): TGTGCCAGCAAAATTCTCCCGGGGAAAACTAACGGCTACACCTTC.

The chain recombines TRBV30 with TRBJ1-2; 11 nucleotides line up with TRBD1. The length of the CDR3 is 15 residues. The V gene end was trimmed by 1 base and the J gene end by 6 bases; junction bases not matched to a gene: 7. Germline assignment: CDR1 GTSNPN and CDR2 SVGIG (reference sequence). The CDR3 loop is CAWSGRWGQGDGYTF. The CDR3 bases are TGTGCCTGGAGTGGTCGATGGGGACAGGGGGATGGCTACACCTTC.

V is TRBV19 and J is TRBJ1-1, with 7 bases lining up with TRBD1. Losses at the gene ends were 6 bases for V and 0 bases for J; bases not matched to a gene: 10. Germline lookup yields CDR1 LNHDA and CDR2 SQIVND (reference sequence). The CDR3 has 16 residues. The CDR3 is CASSARMGQMNTEAFF. CDR3 sequence (DNA): TGTGCCAGTAGCGCGAGGATGGGACAGATGAACACTGAAGCTTTCTTT.